The 25 T cell receptor beta chains presented below share a single source sample, sequenced in a study of OX40 agonist ivuxolimab in advanced cancers. TCRdb keeps only in-frame clones here, not all; method: immunoSEQ multiplex PCR. The sample comprises over 75,000 clones, about 93% of which are singletons, and 1.1% rests with the top ten. This sample comprised CD4+ or CD8+ T cells sorted from blood, obtained in a trial of the OX40 agonist ivuxolimab. The receptors come from an adult with an advanced solid tumor such as melanoma, head and neck, liver or kidney cancer.

The chain uses TRBV19 and TRBJ2-5; D is unclear. Trimming took 1 base from V and 7 from J, leaving 10 bases between them. CDR1 and CDR2 (germline): LNHDA, SQIVND (reference sequence). The CDR3 loop spans 13 amino acids. The CDR3 here is CASSIGNLGTQYF. CDR3 bases: TGTGCCAGTAGTATAGGGAACCTTGGGACCCAGTACTTC. The variable domain in full, completed from reference TRBV19 and TRBJ2-5, reads DGGITQSPKYLFRKEGQNVTLSCEQNLNHDAMYWYRQDPGQGLRLIYYSQIVNDFQKGDIAEGYSVSREKKESFPLTVTSAQKNPTAFYLCASSIGNLGTQYFGPGTRLLVL.

The chain recombines TRBV19 with TRBJ1-1; 9 positions agree with TRBD1. The CDR3 runs to 14 residues. V trimming: 6 bases; J trimming: 9 bases; junction bases outside the gene matches: 11. Germline V CDR1 and CDR2: LNHDA, SQIVND (reference sequence). The CDR3 region has the DNA TGTGCCAGTAGGTCCCGGGACAGGGTAATACAAGCTTTCTTT. It yields the protein CASRSRDRVIQAFF.

The chain links TRBV11-2 to TRBJ2-7, with 8 bases fitting TRBD2. Trimming removed 5 bases from V and 1 base from J; junction bases left unmatched: 7. Germline CDR1 and CDR2: SGHAT and FQNNGV. This CDR3 has 15 amino acids. CDR3 residues: CASSHRIAGSYEQYF. In DNA, the CDR3 is TGTGCCAGCAGCCACAGGATAGCGGGATCCTACGAGCAGTACTTC.

The CDR3 region is CASSGFLHSETQYF. For the CDR3, the DNA is TGTGCCAGTAGTGGTTTCCTACATTCGGAGACCCAGTACTTC. V gene TRBV19 combines with J gene TRBJ2-5; D is undetermined. Germline CDR1 reads LNHDA; CDR2 reads SQIVND (reference sequence). Between the trimmed V and J ends, which lost 5 bases and 5 bases, there was a span of 15 bases. CDR3 length equals 14 residues.

The V gene is TRBV30, the J gene TRBJ2-5, with TRBD2 matching 11 bases. The J call is in doubt because the DNA end fits TRBJ2-7 better. Germline assignment: CDR1 GTSNPN and CDR2 SVGIG (reference sequence). The CDR3 loop spans 17 amino acids. As DNA, the CDR3 is TGTGCCTTCACTCGAAGGACTAGCGGGTTTCCCTCCTACGAGCAGTACTTC. It encodes CAFTRRTSGFPSYEQYF.

This sequence joins TRBV7-9 and TRBJ2-1; D is perhaps TRBD1 (5 bases). The germline gives CDR1 SEHNR, CDR2 FQNEAQ (reference sequence). The CDR3 spans 15 residues. V lost 4 bases to trimming and J lost 0 bases, with 10 bases between them. CDR3 nucleotides: TGTGCCAGCAGCTCACAGGAGAGCTCCTACAATGAGCAGTTCTTC. Its translation: CASSSQESSYNEQFF.

This rearrangement joins TRBV7-9 to TRBJ2-5, with TRBD2 matching over 9 bases. CDR1 and CDR2 from the germline V gene are SEHNR and FQNEAQ (reference sequence). Trimming removed 10 bases from V and 1 base from J; junction bases left unmatched: 10. CDR3 size: 15 residues. The CDR3 DNA follows: TGTGCCACGATTCCGGGACTAGCATCCCAAGAGACCCAGTACTTC. It yields the protein CATIPGLASQETQYF. Together with reference TRBV7-9 and TRBJ2-5, the CDR3 gives the full variable domain: DTGVSQNPRHKITKRGQNVTFRCDPISEHNRLYWYRQTLGQGPEFLTYFQNEAQLEKSRLLSDRFSAERPKGSFSTLEIQRTEQGDSAMYLCATIPGLASQETQYFGPGTRLLVL.

CDR3 nucleotides: TGTGCCAGCAGCTTAGAGTCAGGCCTGTCCTACGAGCAGTACTTC. It yields the protein CASSLESGLSYEQYF. The rearrangement joins TRBV11-1 to TRBJ2-7, with D unclear. CDR1 SGHAT and CDR2 FQDESV come from the germline V gene (reference sequence). V lost 1 base, J lost 1 base, and 11 bases lay in between. The CDR3 consists of 15 residues.

The rearrangement uses TRBV4-1 and TRBJ2-7, with 9 bases fitting TRBD1. Germline V lookup: CDR1 MGHRA, CDR2 YSYEKL. V lost 5 bases to trimming and J lost 2 bases; unmatched junction nucleotides: 7. The length of the CDR3 is 15 residues. In DNA form, the CDR3 reads TGCGCCAGCAGCGTCCGGGACAGGGCACCCTACGAGCAGTACTTC. It encodes CASSVRDRAPYEQYF.

V is TRBV7-9 and J is TRBJ2-3; TRBD1 matches 8 bases. This CDR3 has 16 amino acids. V was clipped by 3 bases and J by 2 bases; unmatched bases: 7. Per the germline V gene, CDR1 is SEHNR and CDR2 is FQNEAQ (reference sequence). The CDR3 DNA follows: TGTGCCAGCAGCTTCAGCAGGACAGGGACCACAGATACGCAGTATTTT. Translation gives CASSFSRTGTTDTQYF.

Of note for this clone: Its ends do not fully match the called genes, so a read error is possible. The rearrangement links TRBV28 to TRBJ2-6, with D maybe TRBD1 (5 bases). Germline V CDR1 and CDR2: MDHEN, SYDVKM. The CDR3 loop spans 15 amino acids. The CDR3 region has the DNA TGTGCCAGCAGTTTACGGACCTCTGGGGCCAACGTCCTGGCTTTC. Protein: CASSLRTSGANVLAF.

The J gene is TRBJ1-5, the V gene TRBV30; 11 bases match TRBD1. V dropped 3 bases and J dropped 7; count of bases not matched to a gene: 2. This CDR3 contains 13 residues. Germline assignment: CDR1 GTSNPN and CDR2 SVGIG (reference sequence). The CDR3 loop is CAWRGQGEQPQHF. The CDR3 region has the DNA TGTGCCTGGAGGGGACAGGGGGAACAGCCCCAGCATTTT.

The V and J genes are TRBV19 and TRBJ1-2; TRBD1 might be the D (5 bases). The V gene lost 5 bases and the J gene lost 1 base, with 14 bases spanning the gap. CDR1 is LNHDA, CDR2 SQIVND, per germline (reference sequence). This CDR3 is 15 amino acids long. The DNA of the CDR3 is TGTGCCAGTAGTTCCAAGGACACCGTTAACTATGGCTACACCTTC. Its translation is CASSSKDTVNYGYTF.

The rearrangement uses TRBV28 and TRBJ1-1, with 7 bases matching TRBD1. V lost 7 bases to trimming and J lost 7 bases; unmatched junction nucleotides: 18. CDR3 length equals 16 residues. CDR1 is MDHEN and CDR2 is SYDVKM in the germline V gene. CDR3 loop: CASTLPGTASGGEAFF. For the CDR3, the DNA is TGTGCCAGCACCCTCCCCGGGACCGCCTCAGGGGGTGAAGCTTTCTTT.

The V and J genes are TRBV7-9 and TRBJ2-2; no clear D gene. V was pared by 0 bases and J by 4 bases, with 9 bases between. The CDR3 contains 15 residues. CDR1 SEHNR and CDR2 FQNEAQ come from the germline V gene (reference sequence). In nucleotides, the CDR3 is TGTGCCAGCAGCTTAGCGCAACCCTCCACCGGGGAGCTGTTTTTT. Protein product: CASSLAQPSTGELFF.

V and J are TRBV28 and TRBJ1-2; the D gene is possibly TRBD1 (5 bases). CDR1 and CDR2 (germline): MDHEN, SYDVKM. V was trimmed by 2 bases and J by 4 bases, leaving 20 bases between them. The CDR3 covers 17 residues. The DNA for the CDR3 is TGTGCCAGCAGTTTACAATCCCTCGTCAGGGTGGGCTATGGCTACACCTTC. Translation gives CASSLQSLVRVGYGYTF.

The genes are TRBV28 and TRBJ2-7; TRBD2 matches 15 bases. The V segment lost 1 base and the J segment 5 bases; nucleotides outside the gene matches: 3. CDR1 and CDR2 (germline): MDHEN, SYDVKM. This CDR3 is built from 16 residues. CDR3 nucleotides: TGTGCCAGCAGTTTATCCGGGACTAGCGGGAGGAACGAGCAGTACTTC. Its translation: CASSLSGTSGRNEQYF.

The J gene is TRBJ2-1, the V gene TRBV2, with 10 bases aligning to TRBD2. Looked up from germline, CDR1 is SNHLY and CDR2 is FYNNEI. V lost 8 bases, J lost 8 bases, and 18 bases stayed unmatched. CDR3 length: 17 residues. CDR3 in amino acids: CASGVALAGVRRDEQFF. CDR3 in DNA: TGTGCCAGCGGAGTGGCCCTAGCGGGAGTTCGGCGGGATGAGCAGTTCTTC.

This clone was recorded only once. V usage is TRBV10-3 and J usage is TRBJ2-7, with TRBD2 matching 8 bases. Looked up from germline, CDR1 is ENHRY and CDR2 is SYGVKD. Unmatched junction bases numbered 4, after V lost 7 bases and J lost 2 bases. The CDR3 totals 13 residues. CDR3 in amino acids: CAITSGSTYEQYF. CDR3 sequence (DNA): TGTGCCATCACAAGCGGGAGTACCTACGAGCAGTACTTC.

With regard to this clone: The same CDR3 is also encoded by other DNA sequences in this sample. V gene TRBV28 combines with J gene TRBJ1-2, with D uncertain. Trimming cost V 2 bases and J 4 bases, with 5 bases left between them. The CDR3 is 12 amino acids. Per the germline V gene, CDR1 is MDHEN and CDR2 is SYDVKM. CDR3 DNA sequence: TGTGCCAGCAGTTTAACGGGCTATGGCTACACCTTC. This translates into CASSLTGYGYTF.

The chain recombines TRBV11-1 with TRBJ2-7; D remains unclear. Trimming removed 8 bases at V and 9 bases at J, with 20 bases between. The length of the CDR3 is 13 residues. The V gene's germline CDR1 is SGHAT and CDR2 FQDESV (reference sequence). This CDR3 is CASADPNRAGQYF. The CDR3 nucleotides are TGTGCCAGCGCGGACCCAAACCGCGCCGGGCAGTACTTC.

A remark on this clone: This same CDR3 is encoded by further DNA sequences in the sample. The V gene is TRBV18, the J gene TRBJ2-5; 7 bases match TRBD1. With V trimmed by 6 bases and J by 5 bases, 3 bases remained unmatched. The CDR3 runs to 12 residues. Germline CDR1 reads KGHSH; CDR2 reads LQKENI. CDR3 bases: TGTGCCAGCTCCCCAGGGGGTGAGACCCAGTACTTC. The encoded protein is CASSPGGETQYF. The full variable domain, completed using reference TRBV18 and TRBJ2-5, is NAGVMQNPRHLVRRRGQEARLRCSPMKGHSHVYWYRQLPEEGLKFMVYLQKENIIDESGMPKERFSAEFPKEGPSILRIQQVVRGDSAAYFCASSPGGETQYFGPGTRLLVL.

This chain links TRBV5-6 with TRBJ1-3; the D is unclear. The germline CDR1 and CDR2 sequences are SGHDT and YYEEEE. This CDR3 has 12 amino acids. Deletions cut 7 bases from V and 1 base from J, with 6 bases between. The CDR3: CASSGSGNTIYF. The CDR3 nucleotides are TGTGCCAGCTCGGGGTCTGGAAACACCATATATTTT.

The CDR3 DNA sequence: TGTGCCATCACCTCTTCACTAGCGGGAGCGAACACCGGGGAGCTGTTTTTT. This translates into CAITSSLAGANTGELFF. The chain joins TRBV10-3 to TRBJ2-2; TRBD2 matches at 11 bases. Trimming cost V 7 bases and J 0 bases; bases outside gene matches: 7. This CDR3 contains 17 residues. Germline lookup yields CDR1 ENHRY and CDR2 SYGVKD.

The chain joins TRBV9 to TRBJ2-3; the D is unclear. Deletions cut 0 bases from V and 0 bases from J, with 2 bases between. The CDR3 has 13 residues. CDR1 is SGDLS and CDR2 is YYNGEE in the germline V gene. CDR3 in amino acids: CASSVVSTDTQYF. The CDR3 DNA follows: TGTGCCAGCAGCGTAGTTAGCACAGATACGCAGTATTTT.